The 13 T cell receptor beta chains in this list originate from one sample, sequenced in a study of post-analysis software for immune sequencing data. Carried by the TCR beta cDNA libraries were unique molecular identifiers. TCRdb itself ran the PCR reads through MiXCR, one entry per CDR3 protein. The repertoire holds a few hundred thousand distinct CDR3 sequences, with roughly 45% as singletons. General study results and limits: Five or six TRBV segments, TRBV5-6, TRBV5-1 and TRBV20-1 among them, were found more frequent in patients than controls.

No cognate antigen is known for these TCRs. Sequencing used blood. These receptors all stem from a girl aged 5 to 17 with multiple sclerosis.

There are a few counts of this clonotype. The rearrangement uses TRBV20-1 and TRBJ2-3; D is unresolved. Between the trimmed V and J ends, which lost 5 bases and 1 base, there was a span of 4 bases. CDR3 length equals 11 residues. Germline CDR1 is DFQATT and CDR2 is SNEGSKA (reference sequence). CDR3 loop: CSAPRTDTQYF. CDR3 nucleotides: TGCAGTGCTCCCCGCACAGATACGCAGTATTTT.

V and J are TRBV4-1 and TRBJ2-7; possibly TRBD2 for D (6 bases). Germline lookup yields CDR1 MGHRA and CDR2 YSYEKL. The CDR3 sequence is 16 residues long. V was trimmed by 3 bases and J by 0 bases, leaving 15 bases between them. CDR3 sequence (DNA): TGCGCCAGCAGCCATGCCGGAGGGACTCGCTCCTACGAGCAGTACTTC. Protein sequence: CASSHAGGTRSYEQYF.

This clonotype occurred once. The V call is TRBV20-1, the J call TRBJ1-5, with D tentatively TRBD1 (5 bases). V was trimmed by 1 base and J by 1 base, leaving 14 bases between them. The CDR3 consists of 16 residues. Germline V gene lookup returns CDR1 DFQATT and CDR2 SNEGSKA (reference sequence). CDR3 protein: CSARVGGRFSNQPQHF. In DNA, the CDR3 is TGCAGTGCTAGAGTGGGGGGACGGTTCAGCAATCAGCCCCAGCATTTT.

The sample holds a few counts of this clonotype. This chain connects TRBV7-8 to TRBJ2-1, with 10 bases matching TRBD2. Germline trimming cut 1 base from V and 7 bases from J; bases unmatched to any gene: 16. The CDR3 sequence is 19 residues long. Germline V gene sequence: CDR1 SGHVS, CDR2 FQNEAQ. DNA of the CDR3: TGTGCCAGCAGCTTAGAGGCTAGCGGGAGTTCAGTGTTGAAAAATGAGCAGTTCTTC. It encodes CASSLEASGSSVLKNEQFF.

This chain's CDR3 is CASSTGTGNEKLFF. The CDR3 region has the DNA TGCGCCAGCAGCACCGGGACAGGGAATGAAAAACTGTTTTTT. The rearrangement links TRBV5-1 to TRBJ1-4; 9 bases map to TRBD1. J lost 5 bases, V lost 4 bases, and 3 bases had no gene match. Germline CDR1 reads SGHRS; CDR2 reads YFSETQ. The CDR3 extends over 14 amino acids.

This clonotype came up once. The rearrangement links TRBV27 to TRBJ2-4; 10 bases align to TRBD1. Matching the DNA end better, TRBJ2-7 makes the J call doubtful. CDR1 MNHEY and CDR2 SMNVEV come from the germline V gene (reference sequence). The CDR3 length is 15 residues. The CDR3 DNA reads as TGTGCCAGCAGCTCGGGGACAGGGGAATTCGACGAGCAGTACTTC. Translating it yields CASSSGTGEFDEQYF.

The chain combines TRBV5-5 with TRBJ2-7; 11 bases match TRBD2. Germline-derived CDR1 and CDR2 are SGHKS and YYEKEE (reference sequence). The CDR3 spans 14 residues. The V segment lost 4 bases and the J segment 6 bases; nucleotides outside the gene matches: 6. The CDR3 loop reads CASSPWTSGLEQYF. CDR3 nucleotide sequence: TGTGCCAGCAGCCCCTGGACTAGCGGGCTCGAGCAGTACTTC.

At least ten counts were recorded for this clonotype. The V call is TRBV29-1, the J call TRBJ2-5, with D uncertain. Germline CDR1 and CDR2: SQVTM and ANQGSEA. V lost 7 bases to trimming and J lost 5 bases, with 17 bases between them. This CDR3 comprises 13 residues. The CDR3, as DNA: TGCAGCGCCCGGCAGGTACGGAAGGAGACCCAGTACTTC. This encodes CSARQVRKETQYF.

In regard to this clonotype: Mismatch with germline at one junction end may stem from a read error. This CDR3 is CSVEDRRTSGRVYQETPYF. Written as DNA, the CDR3 is TGCAGCGTTGAAGATCGCCGGACTAGCGGGAGGGTCTACCAAGAGACCCCGTACTTC. The chain couples TRBV29-1 to TRBJ2-5; TRBD2 matches at 15 bases. From germline, CDR1 is SQVTM and CDR2 ANQGSEA. This CDR3 region has 19 residues.

This rearrangement joins TRBV28 to TRBJ2-7, with D maybe TRBD2 (6 bases). CDR3 size: 16 residues. Looked up from germline, CDR1 is MDHEN and CDR2 is SYDVKM. V lost 6 bases and J 1 base, leaving 19 bases between the germline ends. The CDR3 nucleotides are TGTGCCAGCAGCCGCCCTATGGGGGGACGATCCTACGAGCAGTACTTC. It specifies CASSRPMGGRSYEQYF.

The chain joins TRBV20-1 to TRBJ2-7; 10 bases line up with TRBD2. This CDR3 region has 15 residues. V dropped 1 base and J dropped 0; count of bases not matched to a gene: 3. Looked up from germline, CDR1 is DFQATT and CDR2 is SNEGSKA (reference sequence). CDR3 sequence reads: CSARVAGGSSYEQYF. The DNA for the CDR3 is TGCAGTGCTAGAGTAGCGGGAGGAAGCTCCTACGAGCAGTACTTC.

The chain links TRBV5-1 to TRBJ2-5; possible D gene TRBD1, 7 bases. Near its end, the DNA agrees better with TRBJ2-4, so the J call may be wrong. The V gene's germline CDR1 is SGHRS and CDR2 YFSETQ. The CDR3 covers 15 residues. CDR3 region: CASSGDDREVNIQYF. DNA of the CDR3: TGCGCCAGCAGCGGAGATGACAGGGAGGTAAACATTCAGTACTTC.

The chain links TRBV20-1 to TRBJ2-7; no firm D call. The CDR3 sequence is 14 residues long. Between the trimmed V and J ends, which lost 3 bases and 2 bases, there was a span of 14 bases. Germline V lookup: CDR1 DFQATT, CDR2 SNEGSKA (reference sequence). The CDR3 reads CSASRTSAPYEQYF. The CDR3 DNA sequence: TGCAGTGCTAGTAGGACCTCAGCTCCCTACGAGCAGTACTTC.